This section outlines one TCR beta chain sequence together with its context. Trimming at V came to 4 bases and at J to 8 bases, leaving 9 bases not matched to a gene. This CDR3 region has 15 residues. CDR1 and CDR2 (germline): SGHVS, FQNEAQ. Produced via immunoSEQ multiplex PCR; TCRdb's table is partial and in-frame only. The table records tens of thousands of clones, approximately 91% of them present only once. This entry is derived from a study of OX40 agonist ivuxolimab in advanced cancers. The overall study: Eligibility rules accepted prior anti-PD-1, anti-PD-L1 or anti-CTLA-4 therapy, and 35% to 40% had some.

The V call is TRBV7-8, the J call TRBJ2-1; 9 nucleotides match TRBD1. The specimen comprised CD4+ or CD8+ T cells sorted from blood, sampled in a trial of the OX40 agonist ivuxolimab. The sequence was obtained from an adult with an advanced solid tumor such as melanoma, head and neck, liver or kidney cancer. CDR3 sequence: CASSYDRGSWYEQFF. CDR3 nucleotide sequence: TGTGCCAGCAGCTACGACAGGGGGTCCTGGTATGAGCAGTTCTTC.